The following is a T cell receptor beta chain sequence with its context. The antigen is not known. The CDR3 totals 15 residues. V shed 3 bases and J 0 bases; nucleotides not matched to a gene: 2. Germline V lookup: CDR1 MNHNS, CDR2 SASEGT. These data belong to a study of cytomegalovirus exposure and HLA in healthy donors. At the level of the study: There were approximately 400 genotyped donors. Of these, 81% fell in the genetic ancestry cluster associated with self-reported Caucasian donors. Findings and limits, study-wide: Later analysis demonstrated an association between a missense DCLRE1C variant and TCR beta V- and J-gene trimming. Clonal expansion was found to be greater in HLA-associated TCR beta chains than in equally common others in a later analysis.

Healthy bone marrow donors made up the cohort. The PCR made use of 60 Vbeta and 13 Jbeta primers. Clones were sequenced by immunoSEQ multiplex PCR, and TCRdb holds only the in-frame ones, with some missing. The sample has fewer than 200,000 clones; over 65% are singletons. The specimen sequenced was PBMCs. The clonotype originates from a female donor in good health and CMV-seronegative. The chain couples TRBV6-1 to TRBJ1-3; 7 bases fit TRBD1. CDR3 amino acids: CASSDNRGSGNTIYF. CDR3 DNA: TGTGCCAGCAGTGACAACAGGGGCTCTGGAAACACCATATATTTT.